These 9 T cell receptor beta chains came from one sample sequenced in a study of PD-1 blockade in classical Hodgkin lymphoma (dated by TCRdb to about 2020). Libraries were constructed by the immunoSEQ multiplex PCR assay. Drawn from immuneACCESS, this table holds only the in-frame rearrangements with V and J called that TCRdb kept. Clones are partly lost; checked studies trace under half to an unresolved V gene and leave the rest unexplained. The sample table shows about 25,000 clones, and around 94% are seen once. The top ten hold approximately 3.6% of the sample. In light of the paper, this sample's time point label describes: newly diagnosed, previously untreated cHL patient sample. Material for sequencing was peripheral blood mononuclear cells (PBMCs). Every receptor here comes from a human donor with classical Hodgkin lymphoma.

This clone has just a few counts. V is TRBV5-5 and J is TRBJ1-2; a possible D gene is TRBD1 (6 bases). The V gene's germline CDR1 is SGHKS and CDR2 YYEKEE (reference sequence). Trimming shortened V by 4 bases and J by 3 bases, and 13 bases separated the two germline ends. The CDR3 runs to 14 residues. CDR3 region: CASSIRDTDYGYTF. The CDR3 nucleotides read TGTGCCAGCAGCATCCGGGACACCGACTATGGCTACACCTTC.

The chain has TRBV5-1 and TRBJ2-1; D is unclear. V lost 0 bases to trimming and J lost 3 bases, with 7 bases between them. The CDR3 runs to 14 residues. From germline, CDR1 is SGHRS and CDR2 YFSETQ. Written as DNA, the CDR3 is TGCGCCAGCAGCTTGGGGTCAGGCTACAATGAGCAGTTCTTC. Amino acids: CASSLGSGYNEQFF. Using reference TRBV5-1 and TRBJ2-1 for the parts outside the CDR3, the full variable domain is KAGVTQTPRYLIKTRGQQVTLSCSPISGHRSVSWYQQTPGQGLQFLFEYFSETQRNKGNFPGRFSGRQFSNSRSEMNVSTLELGDSALYLCASSLGSGYNEQFFGPGTRLTVL.

V and J are TRBV19 and TRBJ2-1; 13 bases align to TRBD2. The V gene end was trimmed by 0 bases and the J gene end by 4 bases; junction bases not matched to a gene: 12. CDR1 LNHDA and CDR2 SQIVND come from the germline V gene (reference sequence). The CDR3 spans 20 residues. The CDR3 region is CASSIDVGGQTSGRYNEQFF. In DNA, the CDR3 is TGTGCCAGTAGTATAGATGTGGGGGGCCAGACTAGCGGGAGGTACAATGAGCAGTTCTTC.

This clone was counted a single time. The chain carries TRBV7-2 and TRBJ1-1, with 7 bases lining up with TRBD1. CDR3 length: 13 residues. Germline values: CDR1 SGHTA, CDR2 FQGNSA. After removal of 5 bases from V and 2 bases from J, the junction contained 2 bases not matched to a gene. CDR3 in DNA: TGTGCCAGCAGCCGGGACAGTAACACTGAAGCTTTCTTT. This translates into CASSRDSNTEAFF.

This rearrangement joins TRBV7-2 to TRBJ2-1; 7 nucleotides align to TRBD2. The CDR3 consists of 13 residues. J lost 10 bases, V lost 3 bases, and 6 bases had no gene match. The germline V gene encodes CDR1 SGHTA and CDR2 FQGNSA. DNA of the CDR3: TGTGCCAGCAGCTTGGCTAGCGGAAGCGAGCAGTTCTTC. As protein: CASSLASGSEQFF.

The rearrangement links TRBV5-1 to TRBJ2-5; TRBD1 matches at 9 bases. The V gene's germline CDR1 is SGHRS and CDR2 YFSETQ. V lost 4 bases to trimming and J lost 4 bases; unmatched junction nucleotides: 5. The CDR3 length is 14 residues. The CDR3, as DNA: TGCGCCAGCAGCCAACAGGGGGCATCAGAGACCCAGTACTTC. Its protein is CASSQQGASETQYF.

The chain carries TRBV5-4 and TRBJ2-1; TRBD2 agrees at 13 bases. There are 16 residues in the CDR3. V lost 4 bases, J lost 8 bases, and 9 bases stayed unmatched. Germline CDR1 and CDR2: SGHNT and YYREEE (reference sequence). This CDR3 is CASSHRTSGRADEQFF. DNA of the CDR3: TGTGCCAGCAGCCATAGGACTAGCGGGAGAGCGGATGAGCAGTTCTTC.

V gene TRBV5-6 combines with J gene TRBJ1-3; a weak D match, TRBD1 (5 bases). The V and J ends lost 2 bases and 4 bases respectively, with 16 bases between them. The CDR3 totals 16 residues. Germline CDR1 SGHDT, CDR2 YYEEEE. CDR3: CASSLLGQGEGNTIYF. The CDR3 bases are TGTGCCAGCAGCTTATTAGGGCAGGGTGAAGGAAACACCATATATTTT.

V and J are TRBV5-4 and TRBJ1-6; the match to TRBD1 covers 9 bases. CDR1 is SGHNT and CDR2 is YYREEE in the germline V gene (reference sequence). V was clipped by 4 bases and J by 8 bases; unmatched bases: 10. CDR3 length: 16 residues. The chain's CDR3 is CASSPGTGGAHSPLHF. For the CDR3, the DNA is TGTGCCAGCAGCCCTGGAACAGGGGGCGCACATTCACCCCTCCACTTT.